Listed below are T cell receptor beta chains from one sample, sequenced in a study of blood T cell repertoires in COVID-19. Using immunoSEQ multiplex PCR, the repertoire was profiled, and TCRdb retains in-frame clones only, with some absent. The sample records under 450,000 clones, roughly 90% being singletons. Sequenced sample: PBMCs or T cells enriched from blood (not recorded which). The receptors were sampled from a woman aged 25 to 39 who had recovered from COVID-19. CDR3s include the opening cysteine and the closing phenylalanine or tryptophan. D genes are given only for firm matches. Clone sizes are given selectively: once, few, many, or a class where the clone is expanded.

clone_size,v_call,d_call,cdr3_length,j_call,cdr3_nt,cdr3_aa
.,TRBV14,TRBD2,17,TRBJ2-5,TGTGCCAGCAGCCCTAATCAGCGGGAGACCCACCAAGAGACCCAGTACTTC,CASSPNQRETHQETQYF
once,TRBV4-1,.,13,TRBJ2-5,TGCGCCAGCAGCCGAAGCTTCCAAGAGACCCAGTACTTC,CASSRSFQETQYF
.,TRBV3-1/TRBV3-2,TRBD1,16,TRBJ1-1,TGTGCCAGCAGCCAAGTAGACAGGGCGCCGAACACTGAAGCTTTCTTT,CASSQVDRAPNTEAFF
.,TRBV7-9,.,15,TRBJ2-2,TGTGCCAGCAGCTTAGGTGACAGGAACACCGGGGAGCTGTTTTTT,CASSLGDRNTGELFF
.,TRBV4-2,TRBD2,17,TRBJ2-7,TGTGCCAGCAGCCAAGATGTTGGACTAGCGACTCGTTACGAGCAGTACTTC,CASSQDVGLATRYEQYF
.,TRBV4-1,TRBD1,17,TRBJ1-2,TGCGCCAGCAGCCAAGACGACCGGACAGGGGTTGGCTATGGCTACACCTTC,CASSQDDRTGVGYGYTF
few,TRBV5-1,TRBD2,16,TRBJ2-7,TGCGCCAGCAGGGGGCAGACTAGCGGGAGTGTCCACGAGCAGTACTTC,CASRGQTSGSVHEQYF
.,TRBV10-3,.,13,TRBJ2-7,TGTGCCATCAGAAGCGGGCCCGCCTACGAGCAGTACTTC,CAIRSGPAYEQYF
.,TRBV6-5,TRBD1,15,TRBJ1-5,TGTGCCAGCAGCGACCAGGACAGGGTGGGCCAGCCCCAGCATTTT,CASSDQDRVGQPQHF
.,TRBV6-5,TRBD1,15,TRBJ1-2,TGTGCCAGCAGTTACTCGAGTAGGACAGGGGAAGGCTACACCTTC,CASSYSSRTGEGYTF
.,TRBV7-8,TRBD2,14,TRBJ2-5,TGTGCCAGCAAGGGCCTAGCGGGAGTAGAGACCCAGTACTTC,CASKGLAGVETQYF
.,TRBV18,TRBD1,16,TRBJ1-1,TGTGCCAGCTCACCAATTACCGGGACAGGGGACACTGAAGCTTTCTTT,CASSPITGTGDTEAFF
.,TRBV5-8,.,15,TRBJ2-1,TGTGCCAGCAGCTTCGGACACATAGGGAATTATGAGCAGTTCTTC,CASSFGHIGNYEQFF
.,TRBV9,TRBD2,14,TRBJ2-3,TGTGCCAGCAGCGTAGGACATACCGGGACTAGTAAATATTTT,CASSVGHTGTSKYF
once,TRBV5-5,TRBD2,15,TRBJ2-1,TGTGCCAGCAGGGAGACTAGCGGGTCCTACAATGAGCAGTTCTTC,CASRETSGSYNEQFF
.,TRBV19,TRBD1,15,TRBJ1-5,TGTGCCAGTAGTAGCGGGACAGGTTCATTTCAGCCCCAGCATTTT,CASSSGTGSFQPQHF
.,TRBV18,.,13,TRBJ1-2,TGTGCCAGCTCAGAGGGTGCCCCCTATGGCTACACCTTC,CASSEGAPYGYTF
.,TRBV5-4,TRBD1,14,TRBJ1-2,TGTGCCAGCAGCCGCAGGGGGCGCCTGAGGGGCTACACCTTC,CASSRRGRLRGYTF
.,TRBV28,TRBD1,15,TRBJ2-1,TGTGCCAGCAGTTTGGGGGACAGGGCTAGCGGTGAGCAGTTCTTC,CASSLGDRASGEQFF
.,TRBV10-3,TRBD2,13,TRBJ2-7,TGTGCCATCATGGCTAGCGGAACCTACGAGCAGTACTTC,CAIMASGTYEQYF
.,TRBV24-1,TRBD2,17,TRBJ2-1,TGTGCCACCAGTGCCGGGACTAGCGGGGGGGTCTACAATGAGCAGTTCTTC,CATSAGTSGGVYNEQFF
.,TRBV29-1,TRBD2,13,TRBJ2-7,TGCAGCGTAACCCTAGCGGGAGCCTACGAGCAGTACTTC,CSVTLAGAYEQYF
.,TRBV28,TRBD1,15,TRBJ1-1,TGTGCCAGCAGAAAACCGGGACAGGGGTTTGTTGAAGCTTTCTTT,CASRKPGQGFVEAFF
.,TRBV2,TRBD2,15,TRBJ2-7,TGTGCCAGCAGTGAGGGACTAGCGGGGTTTTACGAGCAGTACTTC,CASSEGLAGFYEQYF
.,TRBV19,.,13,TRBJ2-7,TGTGCCAGTAGTATCGGACTCCCCTACGAGCAGTACTTC,CASSIGLPYEQYF
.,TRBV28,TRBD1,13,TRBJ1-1,TGTGCCACCGGTGAAGGGGGCGTCGCTGAAGCTTTCTTT,CATGEGGVAEAFF